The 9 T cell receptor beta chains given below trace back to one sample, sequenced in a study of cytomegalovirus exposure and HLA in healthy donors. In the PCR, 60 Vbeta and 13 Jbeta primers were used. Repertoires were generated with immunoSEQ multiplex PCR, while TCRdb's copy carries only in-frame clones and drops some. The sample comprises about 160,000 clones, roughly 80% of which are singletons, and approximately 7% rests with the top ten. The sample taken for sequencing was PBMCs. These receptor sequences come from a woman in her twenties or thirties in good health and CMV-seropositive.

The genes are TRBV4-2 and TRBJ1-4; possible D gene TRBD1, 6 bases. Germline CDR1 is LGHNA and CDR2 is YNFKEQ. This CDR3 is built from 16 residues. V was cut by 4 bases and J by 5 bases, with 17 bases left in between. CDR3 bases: TGTGCCAGCAGCCCCTCACCTACAGGGTTGAATGAAAAACTGTTTTTT. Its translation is CASSPSPTGLNEKLFF.

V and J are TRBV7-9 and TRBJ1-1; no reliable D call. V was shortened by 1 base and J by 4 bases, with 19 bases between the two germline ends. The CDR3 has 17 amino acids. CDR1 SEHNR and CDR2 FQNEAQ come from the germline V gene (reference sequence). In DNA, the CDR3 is TGTGCCAGCAGCTTAGGGACTTTTAAGGGTTTGGGCACTGAAGCTTTCTTT. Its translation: CASSLGTFKGLGTEAFF.

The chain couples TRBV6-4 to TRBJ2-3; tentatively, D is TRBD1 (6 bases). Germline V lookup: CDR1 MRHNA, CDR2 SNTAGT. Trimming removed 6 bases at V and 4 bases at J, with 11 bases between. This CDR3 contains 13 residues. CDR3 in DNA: TGTGCCAGCAGCCCAGGGGATCCAGATACGCAGTATTTT. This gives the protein CASSPGDPDTQYF.

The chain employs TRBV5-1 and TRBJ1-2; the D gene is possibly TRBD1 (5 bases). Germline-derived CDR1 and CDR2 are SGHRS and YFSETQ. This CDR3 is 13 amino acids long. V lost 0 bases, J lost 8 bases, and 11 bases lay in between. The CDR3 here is CASSLEGSEGYTF. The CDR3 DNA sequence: TGCGCCAGCAGCTTGGAGGGGTCTGAAGGCTACACCTTC. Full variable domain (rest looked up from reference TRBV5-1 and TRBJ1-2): KAGVTQTPRYLIKTRGQQVTLSCSPISGHRSVSWYQQTPGQGLQFLFEYFSETQRNKGNFPGRFSGRQFSNSRSEMNVSTLELGDSALYLCASSLEGSEGYTFGSGTRLTVV.

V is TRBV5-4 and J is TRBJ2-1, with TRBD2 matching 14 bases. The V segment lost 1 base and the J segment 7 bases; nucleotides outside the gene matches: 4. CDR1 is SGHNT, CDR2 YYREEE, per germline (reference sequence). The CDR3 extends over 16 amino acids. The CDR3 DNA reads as TGTGCCAGCAGCTTGAGGACTAGCGGGGGGTGGAATGAGCAGTTCTTC. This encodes CASSLRTSGGWNEQFF.

The DNA for the CDR3 is TGCGCCAGCAGCGCAACAGGGAGCACAGATACGCAGTATTTT. Amino acids: CASSATGSTDTQYF. The rearrangement uses TRBV5-1 and TRBJ2-3; D is possibly TRBD1 (6 bases). Germline lookup yields CDR1 SGHRS and CDR2 YFSETQ. V was pared by 4 bases and J by 0 bases, with 9 bases between. This CDR3 is 14 amino acids long. The full variable domain, in which reference TRBV5-1 and TRBJ2-3 provide the parts outside the CDR3, is KAGVTQTPRYLIKTRGQQVTLSCSPISGHRSVSWYQQTPGQGLQFLFEYFSETQRNKGNFPGRFSGRQFSNSRSEMNVSTLELGDSALYLCASSATGSTDTQYFGPGTRLTVL.

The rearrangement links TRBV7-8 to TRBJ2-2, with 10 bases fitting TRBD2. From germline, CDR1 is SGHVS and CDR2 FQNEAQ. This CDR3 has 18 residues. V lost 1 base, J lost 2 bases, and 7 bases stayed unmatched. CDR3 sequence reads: CASSLGFGTSVNTGELFF. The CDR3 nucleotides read TGTGCCAGCAGCTTAGGATTCGGGACTAGCGTCAACACCGGGGAGCTGTTTTTT. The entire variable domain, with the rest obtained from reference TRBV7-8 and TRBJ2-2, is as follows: GAGVSQSPRYKVAKRGQDVALRCDPISGHVSLFWYQQALGQGPEFLTYFQNEAQLDKSGLPSDRFFAERPEGSVSTLKIQRTQQEDSAVYLCASSLGFGTSVNTGELFFGEGSRLTVL.

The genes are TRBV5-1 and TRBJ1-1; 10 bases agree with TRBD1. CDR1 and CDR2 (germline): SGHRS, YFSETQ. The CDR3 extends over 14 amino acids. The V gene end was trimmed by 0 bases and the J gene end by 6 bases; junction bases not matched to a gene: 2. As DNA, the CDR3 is TGCGCCAGCAGCTTGGCAGGGACAGGGGCTGAAGCTTTCTTT. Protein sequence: CASSLAGTGAEAFF.

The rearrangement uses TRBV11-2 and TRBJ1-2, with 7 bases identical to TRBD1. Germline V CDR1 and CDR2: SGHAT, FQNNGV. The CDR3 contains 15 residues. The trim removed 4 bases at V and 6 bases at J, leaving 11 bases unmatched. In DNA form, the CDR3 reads TGTGCCAGCAGCTGGACATGGGACAGCGGAAATGGCTACACCTTC. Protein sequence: CASSWTWDSGNGYTF.